One sample yielded the 15 T cell receptor beta chains listed below, sequenced in a study of T cells in Graves' hyperthyroidism and ophthalmopathy. What was amplified from RNA transcripts were TCR beta CDR3 regions. The HTBI primer set drove a first-round RT-PCR of the TCR CDR3. TCRdb re-derived calls from the multiplex PCR reads in MiXCR, one entry per CDR3 protein. In the table there are some 200,000 distinct CDR3 sequences, more than 15% of which are singletons. Sequenced material: blood. The origin of the receptors is a man between 45 and 60 years old with Graves' hyperthyroidism.

This clonotype was observed many times. The chain is built from TRBV20-1 and TRBJ2-5; 7 positions match TRBD2. V lost 6 bases to trimming and J lost 4 bases; unmatched junction nucleotides: 23. CDR3 size: 18 residues. The germline V gene encodes CDR1 DFQATT and CDR2 SNEGSKA (reference sequence). In DNA, the CDR3 is TGCAGTGCCCATAGCGACCTCCTAGCGGAGGGCTATCTAGAGACCCAGTACTTC. The encoded protein is CSAHSDLLAEGYLETQYF.

This clonotype was counted at least ten times. The chain uses TRBV20-1 and TRBJ2-5, with unresolved D. Germline V gene lookup returns CDR1 DFQATT and CDR2 SNEGSKA (reference sequence). V was pared by 5 bases and J by 5 bases, with 12 bases between. This CDR3 has 12 amino acids. CDR3 sequence reads: CSAGPNEETQYF. The CDR3 bases are TGCAGTGCTGGGCCCAATGAGGAGACCCAGTACTTC.

As regards this clonotype: A junction end diverges from the germline sequence, so it may reflect a read error. V usage is TRBV6-1 and J usage is TRBJ2-7; tentative D call: TRBD2 (6 bases). From germline, CDR1 is MNHNS and CDR2 SASEGT. The CDR3 has 15 amino acids. For the CDR3, the DNA is TGTGCCTGCAGTGATTTACCGGGAGAAGGCTACGAGCAGTACTTC. Its protein product is CACSDLPGEGYEQYF.

This clonotype was counted many times. The chain joins TRBV28 to TRBJ2-5; perhaps TRBD1 as D (6 bases). Germline V CDR1 and CDR2: MDHEN, SYDVKM. V lost 5 bases, J lost 5 bases, and 21 bases lay in between. CDR3 length: 16 amino acids. For the CDR3, the DNA is TGTGCCAGCAGTACCCTTACAAGGGGGATGGAGGAGACCCAGTACTTC. It codes for CASSTLTRGMEETQYF.

There are a few counts of this clonotype. The V and J genes are TRBV19 and TRBJ2-3, with D unresolved. The CDR3 length is 14 residues. The germline V gene has CDR1 LNHDA and CDR2 SQIVND (reference sequence). The germline V and J ends were trimmed by 2 bases and 0 bases, with 6 bases remaining between them. The CDR3 loop reads CASSIMRSTDTQYF. The CDR3, as DNA: TGTGCCAGTAGTATAATGCGGAGCACAGATACGCAGTATTTT. Full variable domain (rest looked up from reference TRBV19 and TRBJ2-3): DGGITQSPKYLFRKEGQNVTLSCEQNLNHDAMYWYRQDPGQGLRLIYYSQIVNDFQKGDIAEGYSVSREKKESFPLTVTSAQKNPTAFYLCASSIMRSTDTQYFGPGTRLTVL.

The chain couples TRBV7-9 to TRBJ2-5, with TRBD2 identical over 16 bases. V shed 2 bases, J shed 2 bases, and the junction held 23 bases outside the gene matches. This CDR3 has 24 amino acids. Germline V gene sequence: CDR1 SEHNR, CDR2 FQNEAQ (reference sequence). The CDR3, as DNA: TGTGCCAGCAGCTTATTTGGCGACAACCGGGGGGGGACTAGCGGGAGGGTCTGGCAAGAGACCCAGTACTTC. This encodes CASSLFGDNRGGTSGRVWQETQYF.

This clonotype was detected a few times. The gene calls are TRBV20-1 and TRBJ2-3; D may be TRBD2 (5 bases). The CDR3 contains 11 residues. With 6 bases removed from V and 5 bases from J, the gap between germline ends came to 9 bases. Germline V gene lookup returns CDR1 DFQATT and CDR2 SNEGSKA (reference sequence). The DNA for the CDR3 is TGCAGTGCCGAGGGCCTAGATACGCAGTATTTT. This encodes CSAEGLDTQYF.

A few counts support this clonotype. V gene TRBV29-1 combines with J gene TRBJ1-2, with D hard to call. Trimming removed 0 bases from V and 0 bases from J, with 17 bases in between. CDR3 length equals 17 residues. Germline CDR1 reads SQVTM; CDR2 reads ANQGSEA. CDR3 DNA sequence: TGCAGCGTTGAAGATCAGAACAGATTACAATCTAACTATGGCTACACCTTC. Translation gives CSVEDQNRLQSNYGYTF.

In its sample, this clonotype was seen many times. The V call is TRBV20-1, the J call TRBJ2-1; 8 bases agree with TRBD2. With 1 base clipped from V and 9 bases from J, the junction kept 8 bases outside the gene matches. The germline V gene encodes CDR1 DFQATT and CDR2 SNEGSKA (reference sequence). CDR3 length: 14 amino acids. CDR3 DNA: TGCAGTGCTAGAGTCCTCCGGGAGGGAATTGAGCAGTTCTTC. Amino acid sequence: CSARVLREGIEQFF.

The chain uses TRBV4-3 and TRBJ2-7; 7 positions agree with TRBD2. V trimming: 2 bases; J trimming: 0 bases; junction bases outside the gene matches: 7. CDR1 and CDR2 from the germline V gene are LGHNA and YSLEER. This CDR3 spans 16 amino acids. The CDR3 region is CASSQQLAWSSYEQYF. CDR3 nucleotide sequence: TGCGCCAGCAGCCAACAACTAGCGTGGAGCTCCTACGAGCAGTACTTC.

This clonotype appeared many times. The chain combines TRBV7-2 with TRBJ2-5; D may be TRBD1 (5 bases). This CDR3 has 13 residues. The germline V gene has CDR1 SGHTA and CDR2 FQGNSA. Trimming took off 7 bases at V and 0 bases at J, with 9 bases between the two ends. Written as DNA, the CDR3 is TGTGCCAGCACTCCAGGGCACCAAGAGACCCAGTACTTC. This encodes CASTPGHQETQYF.

This clonotype was seen ten or more times. The chain combines TRBV11-3 with TRBJ2-7; D assignment may be TRBD1 or TRBD2 (5 bases each). Trimming shortened V by 5 bases and J by 2 bases, and 13 bases separated the two germline ends. CDR1 is SGHNT, CDR2 YENEEA, per germline. The CDR3 has 14 amino acids. The CDR3 DNA reads as TGTGCCAGCAGCGGCCGGGACGCGACCTACGAGCAGTACTTC. Protein sequence: CASSGRDATYEQYF.

The V gene is TRBV7-8, the J gene TRBJ2-2; TRBD2 is a possible D gene (6 bases). Germline V CDR1 and CDR2: SGHVS, FQNEAQ. V was shortened by 5 bases and J by 3 bases, with 13 bases between the two germline ends. This CDR3 region has 15 residues. The CDR3 is CASSVTGTHTGELFF. The CDR3 DNA sequence: TGTGCCAGCAGCGTCACCGGGACTCACACCGGGGAGCTGTTTTTT.

As to this clonotype: At one end the junction does not follow the germline gene, possibly because of a read error. This sequence joins TRBV5-1 and TRBJ1-3; maybe TRBD1 (5 bases). Germline CDR1 and CDR2: SGHRS and YFSETQ. The CDR3 length is 16 residues. The DNA of the CDR3 is TGCACCAGCAGCTTTACGGGGCCTTTCTCTGGAAACACCATATATTTT. Its protein product is CTSSFTGPFSGNTIYF. The whole variable domain, filled in from reference TRBV5-1 and TRBJ1-3, reads KAGVTQTPRYLIKTRGQQVTLSCSPISGHRSVSWYQQTPGQGLQFLFEYFSETQRNKGNFPGRFSGRQFSNSRSEMNVSTLELGDSALYLCTSSFTGPFSGNTIYFGEGSWLTVV.

J is TRBJ2-3 and V is TRBV28; unclear D gene. V shed 8 bases and J shed 0 bases, with 21 bases lying between them. CDR3 length equals 17 residues. Germline CDR1 and CDR2: MDHEN and SYDVKM. CDR3 sequence (DNA): TGTGCCAGCGATCGACCCTTAGGGAAGCAAAGCACAGATACGCAGTATTTT. It translates to CASDRPLGKQSTDTQYF.